Listed below are T cell receptor beta chains from one sample, sequenced in a study of cytomegalovirus exposure and HLA in healthy donors. The data were produced by immunoSEQ multiplex PCR, yet TCRdb's version contains in-frame clones alone and is incomplete. Recorded here are around 37,000 clones; the top ten clones represent approximately 6.3%. Sequencing was carried out using PBMCs. These receptors were taken from a human donor in good health. Both conserved end residues are part of each CDR3. D genes are given only for firm matches.

d_gene | j_gene | v_gene | CDR3nt | CDR3aa
NA | TRBJ1-1 | TRBV5-6 | TGTGCCAGCAGCTTGGCCGGGGGGCAGACTGAAGCTTTCTTT | CASSLAGGQTEAFF
NA | TRBJ1-4 | TRBV4-2 | TGTGCCAGCAGCCAAGATCAGGGGACTAATGAAAAACTGTTTTTT | CASSQDQGTNEKLFF
TRBD2 | TRBJ2-2 | TRBV15 | TGTGCCACCCAACGGGGGGAAGTCACCGGGGAGCTGTTTTTT | CATQRGEVTGELFF
NA | TRBJ1-1 | TRBV18 | TGTGCCAGCTCACCACCGGTCGGGAAGACGAACACTGAAGCTTTCTTT | CASSPPVGKTNTEAFF
NA | TRBJ2-7 | TRBV6-6 | TGTGCCAGCAGTTACTCGAGAGCGGCGGGAACCTACGAGCAGTACTTC | CASSYSRAAGTYEQYF
NA | TRBJ1-1 | TRBV21-1 | TGTGCCAGCAGCAAGTGGCAGGGGGACACTGAAGCTTTCTTT | CASSKWQGDTEAFF
TRBD1 | TRBJ2-1 | TRBV11-1 | TGTGCCAGCAGCCATAGGACAGGGGTAAACAATGAGCAGTTCTTC | CASSHRTGVNNEQFF
NA | TRBJ2-2 | TRBV7-9 | TGTGCCAGCAGCTTCAAGGGACACGGGGAGCTGTTTTTT | CASSFKGHGELFF
NA | TRBJ2-5 | TRBV9 | TGTGCCAGCAGCGTAACTAGAGACTACCAAGAGACCCAGTACTTC | CASSVTRDYQETQYF
NA | TRBJ2-2 | TRBV18 | TGTGCCAGCTCACCAAGGACAGCGAACACCGGGGAGCTGTTTTTT | CASSPRTANTGELFF
TRBD1 | TRBJ1-2 | TRBV5-1 | TGCGCCAGCAGCTTTTTGCAGGGGGATGGTGGCTACACCTTC | CASSFLQGDGGYTF
NA | TRBJ2-7 | TRBV27 | TGTGCCAGCAGTTTACAGGGGTACTCCTACGAGCAGTACTTC | CASSLQGYSYEQYF
TRBD1 | TRBJ2-7 | TRBV19 | TGTGCCAGTAGTCCAGGGGGACAGGCGAAGCAGTACTTC | CASSPGGQAKQYF
TRBD1 | TRBJ2-7 | TRBV13 | TGTGCCAGCAGCACTCGGGACAGGTACTACGAGCAGTACTTC | CASSTRDRYYEQYF
TRBD1 | TRBJ1-1 | TRBV6-1 | TGTGCCAGCAGCATATCCCGGGACAGGCGTGAAGCTTTCTTT | CASSISRDRREAFF
NA | TRBJ1-3 | TRBV6-1 | TGTGCCAGCCCCTCACTCGACTCTGGAAACACCATATATTTT | CASPSLDSGNTIYF
NA | TRBJ1-1 | TRBV7-3 | TGTGCCAGCAGCTTAACACAGACCACTGAAGCTTTCTTT | CASSLTQTTEAFF
TRBD2 | TRBJ2-3 | TRBV4-2 | TGTGCCAGCAGCCCCGGGGGGACTAGCATAGATACGCAGTATTTT | CASSPGGTSIDTQYF
TRBD1 | TRBJ2-1 | TRBV5-4 | TGTGCCAGCAGCTCTGACAGGGGATCTAGAAATGAGCAGTTCTTC | CASSSDRGSRNEQFF
NA | TRBJ1-4 | TRBV5-6 | TGTGCCAGCAGCCCATACTACGTGGGAACTAATGAAAAACTGTTTTTT | CASSPYYVGTNEKLFF
TRBD1 | TRBJ2-2 | TRBV5-6 | TGTGCCAGCAGCTTGGTGGACAGGTGGACCGGGGAGCTGTTTTTT | CASSLVDRWTGELFF
NA | TRBJ2-7 | TRBV30 | TGTGCCTGGAGTGCAGATACAGGATGGGGGCAGTACTTC | CAWSADTGWGQYF
NA | TRBJ2-2 | TRBV5-4 | TGTGCCAGCAGCCGAGTAGACAGAGTGAACACCGGGGAGCTGTTTTTT | CASSRVDRVNTGELFF
TRBD1 | TRBJ1-3 | TRBV13 | TGTGCCAGCAGCTTAAGGGGAAGGACAGGGGAGGCTGGAAACACCATATATTTT | CASSLRGRTGEAGNTIYF
TRBD2 | TRBJ2-3 | TRBV5-1 | TGCGCCAGCAGCTTTGGACTAGCGGGTAGCACAGATACGCAGTATTTT | CASSFGLAGSTDTQYF
NA | TRBJ1-2 | TRBV19 | TGTGCCAGTAGTATAGCGAGACAGGCCGCTAACTATGGCTACACCTTC | CASSIARQAANYGYTF
TRBD1 | TRBJ2-1 | TRBV9 | TGTGCCAGCAGCTTAACTCAGGGGGTTCTGCAAAATGAGCAGTTCTTC | CASSLTQGVLQNEQFF
TRBD1 | TRBJ1-2 | TRBV27 | TGTGCCAGCAGTTCCCCTCGAGGGACAGCCAATAACTATGGCTACACCTTC | CASSSPRGTANNYGYTF
NA | TRBJ2-7 | TRBV20-1 | TGCAGTGCCCCTCGGGGGAACGAGCAGTACTTC | CSAPRGNEQYF
NA | TRBJ1-1 | TRBV5-6 | TGTGCCAGCAGCGAGGACAGATTTGACACTGAAGCTTTCTTT | CASSEDRFDTEAFF
NA | TRBJ1-6 | TRBV10-1 | TGCGCCAGCAGTGAGTCTCCTCCCGGGGGACTGAGAAATTCACCCCTCCACTTT | CASSESPPGGLRNSPLHF
NA | TRBJ1-1 | TRBV6-1 | TGTGCCAGCAGTGAAGGGCGGCAGAGGAACGCTGAAGCTTTCTTT | CASSEGRQRNAEAFF
NA | TRBJ1-1 | TRBV28 | TGTGCCAGCAGTTTGGGAACAGGCCGCCTGAACACTGAAGCTTTCTTT | CASSLGTGRLNTEAFF
NA | TRBJ1-4 | TRBV19 | TGTGCCAGTAGTATCCGACTGAACAGGGTAAATGAAAAACTGTTTTTT | CASSIRLNRVNEKLFF
NA | TRBJ1-5 | TRBV19 | TGTGCCAGCAAGGCGGACAGCTCCCCACCCCAGCATTTT | CASKADSSPPQHF
NA | TRBJ2-7 | TRBV13 | TGTGCCAGCAGCCTTCGCTCCTACGAGCAGTACTTC | CASSLRSYEQYF
NA | TRBJ2-2 | TRBV2 | TGTGCCAGCAGTGACATCAGAAACACCGGGGAGCTGTTTTTT | CASSDIRNTGELFF
TRBD1 | TRBJ2-2 | TRBV29-1 | TGCAGCGTTGGGACAGGGGTGAGCGGGGAGCTGTTTTTT | CSVGTGVSGELFF
TRBD2 | TRBJ2-7 | TRBV15 | TGTGCCACCAGCAGGGGGGGGACGGTGGCCTACGAGCAGTACTTC | CATSRGGTVAYEQYF
NA | TRBJ1-4 | TRBV5-6 | TGTGCCAGCAGCCCGGTGTCGGCTAATGAAAAACTGTTTTTT | CASSPVSANEKLFF
TRBD1 | TRBJ1-1 | TRBV5-4 | TGTGCCAGCAGCCCAGCTGGGACAGGGGGGACTGAAGCTTTCTTT | CASSPAGTGGTEAFF
TRBD1 | TRBJ2-2 | TRBV30 | TGTGCCTGGAGTGTAAGGGACAGGGACAGCGGGGAGCTGTTTTTT | CAWSVRDRDSGELFF
NA | TRBJ1-5 | TRBV5-1 | TGCGCCAGCAGCTTGGAGGGGCCTCAGCCCCAGCATTTT | CASSLEGPQPQHF
TRBD1 | TRBJ1-3 | TRBV5-1 | TGCGCCAGCAGCCACAGACCGGCCGGGACAGCTGGAAACACCATATATTTT | CASSHRPAGTAGNTIYF
NA | TRBJ1-1 | TRBV7-3 | TGTGCCAGCAGCTTACGGTTAGCGAACACTGAAGCTTTCTTT | CASSLRLANTEAFF
NA | TRBJ1-1 | TRBV5-1 | TGCGCCAGCAGCTTGGCCCCGGGGGGCACTGAAGCTTTCTTT | CASSLAPGGTEAFF
TRBD1 | TRBJ2-7 | TRBV27 | TGTGCCAGCAGTTTGGGGACAGGGGCCGAGCAGTACTTC | CASSLGTGAEQYF
NA | TRBJ2-3 | TRBV6-4 | TGTGCCAGCAGTGAGAAACTAGAGGCAGATACGCAGTATTTT | CASSEKLEADTQYF
TRBD1 | TRBJ2-7 | TRBV7-8 | TGTGCCAGCAGCTTACGGGCAGGGGGTGACTGGTACGAGCAGTACTTC | CASSLRAGGDWYEQYF
TRBD1 | TRBJ1-2 | TRBV19 | TGTGCCAGTAGTCCAGGACAGGCCCCCGTGTATGGCTACACCTTC | CASSPGQAPVYGYTF